This is a list of T cell receptor beta chains from one sample in a study of T-cell reconstitution after alpha-beta-depleted transplantation in children. TCRdb reprocessed the PCR reads with MiXCR, giving one entry per CDR3 protein. The sample yields approximately 980,000 distinct CDR3 sequences, roughly 29% seen once. Source: PBMCs, mostly from graft donor cells, taken 360 days after TCRalphabeta/CD19-depleted stem cell transplant. The receptors were sampled from a boy under two years old who had a stem cell transplant for SCID, so the T cells may come from the graft donor. Both conserved end residues are part of each CDR3. Fields, in order: CDR3 length, J gene, clone size, V gene, D gene, CDR3 protein, CDR3 DNA. D genes are given only for firm matches. Clone size is stated in some rows and not others, as once, few, many or a class when expanded.

>15|TRBJ2-7|-|TRBV2|-
CASSLRGRGPEEQYF
TGTGCCAGCAGCCTCCGGGGGCGGGGCCCAGAAGAGCAGTACTTC
>15|TRBJ2-5|-|TRBV5-5|-
CASSGLWKPQETQYF
TGTGCCAGCAGCGGGTTATGGAAGCCCCAAGAGACCCAGTACTTC
>13|TRBJ2-3|few|TRBV5-1|-
CATNTGGTDTQYF
TGCGCCACCAACACCGGGGGCACAGATACGCAGTATTTT
>17|TRBJ2-1|few|TRBV4-3|TRBD2
CASSTDPPGLGSNEQFF
TGCGCCAGCAGTACCGATCCACCGGGACTAGGGTCCAATGAGCAGTTCTTC
>14|TRBJ2-7|-|TRBV20-1|-
CSAETQGGLYEQYF
TGCAGTGCCGAAACCCAGGGAGGTCTGTACGAGCAGTACTTC
>16|TRBJ1-4|-|TRBV21-1|-
CARAEEQTSTNEKLFF
TGTGCCCGAGCAGAGGAACAGACCTCAACTAATGAAAAACTGTTTTTT
>14|TRBJ2-2|few|TRBV5-1|-
CASRLFPSTGELFF
TGCGCCAGCAGATTATTCCCGAGCACCGGGGAGCTGTTTTTT
>16|TRBJ1-6|few|TRBV4-1|-
CASSQDLDEEDSPLHF
TGCGCCAGCAGCCAAGATTTAGATGAGGAAGACTCACCCCTCCACTTT
>16|TRBJ1-6|few|TRBV12-3/TRBV12-4|-
CASSPWGPLPNSPLHF
TGTGCCAGCAGCCCATGGGGCCCTCTCCCCAATTCACCCCTCCACTTT
>14|TRBJ2-7|-|TRBV12-3/TRBV12-4|TRBD1
CASTVGQGAYEQYF
TGTGCCAGCACCGTGGGACAGGGAGCCTACGAGCAGTACTTC
>13|TRBJ1-5|-|TRBV20-1|-
CSARTSLGQPQHF
TGCAGTGCTAGAACCTCCCTGGGGCAGCCCCAGCATTTT
>13|TRBJ2-1|-|TRBV7-9|-
CASRVRGSNEQFF
TGTGCCAGCAGAGTCAGGGGATCCAATGAGCAGTTCTTC
>14|TRBJ2-5|-|TRBV4-3|TRBD2
CASSQESGTRAQYF
TGCGCCAGCAGCCAAGAATCAGGGACTAGGGCCCAGTACTTC
>12|TRBJ2-7|-|TRBV10-3|TRBD1
CAVGQGTYEQYF
TGTGCCGTAGGACAGGGGACCTACGAGCAGTACTTC
>15|TRBJ1-5|many|TRBV18|-
CASSPRGEGNQPQHF
TGTGCCAGCTCACCCAGGGGAGAGGGCAATCAGCCCCAGCATTTT
>19|TRBJ2-7|few|TRBV21-1|-
CASSKKGTPNGNRTYEQYF
TGTGCCAGCAGCAAAAAGGGCACCCCGAACGGGAATCGAACCTACGAGCAGTACTTC
>14|TRBJ1-1|few|TRBV28|-
CASSLTNPNTEAFF
TGTGCCAGCAGTCTGACTAATCCGAACACTGAAGCTTTCTTT
>13|TRBJ1-5|-|TRBV6-2/TRBV6-3|-
CASSLETRQPQHF
TGTGCCAGCAGTCTCGAGACGAGGCAGCCCCAGCATTTT
>15|TRBJ2-5|once|TRBV2|-
CASSTWRDKQETQYF
TGTGCCAGCAGTACGTGGCGGGACAAGCAAGAGACCCAGTACTTC
>13|TRBJ2-7|-|TRBV4-3|-
CASSQELGGEQYF
TGCGCCAGCAGCCAAGAATTGGGGGGCGAGCAGTACTTC
>14|TRBJ2-3|-|TRBV29-1|-
CSASGAPLTDTQYF
TGCAGCGCCTCCGGGGCCCCTCTGACAGATACGCAGTATTTT
>15|TRBJ2-5|-|TRBV12-3/TRBV12-4|TRBD2
CASSLNSGTQETQYF
TGTGCCAGCAGCCTAAATAGCGGGACCCAAGAGACCCAGTACTTC
>15|TRBJ2-5|-|TRBV20-1|TRBD2
CSARVGLAGKETQYF
TGCAGTGCTAGAGTCGGACTAGCGGGGAAAGAGACCCAGTACTTC
>16|TRBJ2-1|-|TRBV28|-
CASSPLSSGLQNEQFF
TGTGCCAGCAGTCCCTTGTCGAGCGGACTACAGAATGAGCAGTTCTTC
>15|TRBJ2-5|-|TRBV12-3/TRBV12-4|-
CASSLDPGAQETQYF
TGTGCCAGCAGTTTAGACCCCGGGGCTCAAGAGACCCAGTACTTC
>13|TRBJ2-7|few|TRBV6-5|-
CASSFQGTYEQYF
TGTGCCAGCAGTTTCCAGGGGACCTACGAGCAGTACTTC
>15|TRBJ2-7|-|TRBV13|TRBD1
CASSLLRTGAYEQYF
TGTGCCAGCAGCCTACTAAGGACAGGGGCCTACGAGCAGTACTTC
>14|TRBJ1-2|once|TRBV5-1|-
CASSLAGSGGGYTF
TGCGCCAGCAGCTTGGCCGGTTCGGGTGGTGGCTACACCTTC
>15|TRBJ2-7|-|TRBV5-1|TRBD1
CASSRSRDRGWEQYF
TGCGCCAGCAGTCGTTCCCGGGACAGGGGATGGGAGCAGTACTTC
>14|TRBJ2-3|-|TRBV7-3|-
CASSPDLVADTQYF
TGTGCCAGCAGCCCCGACCTTGTGGCAGATACGCAGTATTTT
>11|TRBJ2-1|-|TRBV20-1|-
CSPELGNEQFF
TGCAGTCCTGAGTTGGGGAATGAGCAGTTCTTC
>13|TRBJ1-1|few|TRBV20-1|-
CSAGSGWGTEAFF
TGCAGTGCTGGTTCAGGGTGGGGGACTGAAGCTTTCTTT
>16|TRBJ2-3|-|TRBV4-1|-
CASSPDPGAHTDTQYF
TGCGCCAGCAGCCCTGACCCAGGGGCCCACACAGATACGCAGTATTTT
>16|TRBJ2-5|-|TRBV5-5|-
CASSLFSALQQETQYF
TGTGCCAGCAGCTTGTTTTCGGCTCTACAACAGGAGACCCAGTACTTC
>15|TRBJ2-3|-|TRBV7-2|-
CASTEEGGPTDTQYF
TGTGCCAGCACCGAGGAGGGTGGGCCCACAGATACGCAGTATTTT
>13|TRBJ2-1|-|TRBV29-1|-
CSVKDRPYNEQFF
TGCAGCGTTAAGGACAGACCATACAATGAGCAGTTCTTC
>14|TRBJ1-1|-|TRBV5-1|-
CASSLPGVSTEAFF
TGCGCCAGCAGCCTGCCGGGGGTCAGCACTGAAGCTTTCTTT
>14|TRBJ2-7|once|TRBV30|-
CAWSVPVRGYEQYF
TGTGCCTGGAGTGTACCAGTGAGGGGCTACGAGCAGTACTTC
>14|TRBJ1-3|few|TRBV5-5|-
CASSLTGDGNTIYF
TGTGCCAGCAGCTTGACGGGGGATGGAAACACCATATATTTT
>13|TRBJ1-1|few|TRBV20-1|-
CSANEGPNTEAFF
TGCAGTGCTAATGAGGGGCCGAACACTGAAGCTTTCTTT